Listed here are 31 T cell receptor beta chains from one sample, sequenced in a study of post-analysis software for immune sequencing data (dated by TCRdb to between 2014 and 2017). Their antigens are not known. Study-level results and caveats: Patients showed significantly higher frequencies than controls for 4 or 5 TRBV segments, among them TRBV5-6, TRBV5-1 and TRBV20-1.

Libraries were built with PCR. Data came from an Illumina HiSeq 2500. To reduce PCR and sequencing biases, unique molecular identifiers were incorporated into the TCR beta cDNA libraries. TCRdb trimmed the raw reads at Q25, called clones with MiXCR and kept productive beta chains. Rows merge per CDR3 protein into single entries with the most common DNA and genes. The sample table shows a few hundred thousand distinct CDR3 sequences, and under 40% are seen once. In total, the top ten clones hold 4.5% to 7.5% of the sample. Sequenced: blood. All receptors derive from a girl between 2 and 17 years old with multiple sclerosis.

J is TRBJ2-5 and V is TRBV18, with 7 positions matching TRBD1. The germline V gene encodes CDR1 KGHSH and CDR2 LQKENI. CDR3 size: 14 residues. V was clipped by 3 bases and J by 3 bases; unmatched bases: 4. The CDR3 region has the DNA TGTGCCAGCTCACCCGGGACAGATGAAGAGACCCAGTACTTC. The encoded protein is CASSPGTDEETQYF.

This clonotype was observed a few times. The chain employs TRBV12-3 or TRBV12-4 and TRBJ1-5, with D uncertain. V lost 2 bases to trimming and J lost 0 bases, with 8 bases between them. The CDR3 is 15 amino acids. The chain's CDR3 is CASSLRQDSNQPQHF. The CDR3, as DNA: TGTGCCAGCAGTTTAAGGCAGGATAGCAATCAGCCCCAGCATTTT.

The rearrangement links TRBV7-9 to TRBJ1-5, with 8 bases fitting TRBD1. CDR3 length equals 18 residues. Germline values: CDR1 SEHNR, CDR2 FQNEAQ (reference sequence). Trimming took 2 bases from V and 7 from J; bases not matched to a gene: 16. The CDR3 DNA sequence: TGTGCCAGCAGCTTATCGGCCCTTCAGGGGGCGAGGGGGCAGCCCCAGCATTTT. Translated: CASSLSALQGARGQPQHF.

This clonotype was seen a handful of times. The chain links TRBV2 to TRBJ1-5; perhaps TRBD1 as D (6 bases). The V end was cut by 3 bases, the J end by 4 bases, with 19 bases between. CDR3 length: 17 amino acids. Per germline, CDR1 SNHLY and CDR2 FYNNEI. The CDR3 sequence is CASSESRGQSSNQPQHF. The CDR3 DNA follows: TGTGCCAGCAGTGAGTCGCGGGGACAAAGTTCTAATCAGCCCCAGCATTTT.

The J gene is TRBJ2-5, the V gene TRBV19; D call uncertain. V lost 5 bases and J lost 1, with 5 bases in between. Germline CDR1 and CDR2: LNHDA and SQIVND (reference sequence). This CDR3 is built from 12 residues. The CDR3 DNA follows: TGTGCCAGTAGTGACCGCCAAGAGACCCAGTACTTC. This codes for CASSDRQETQYF.

A few counts support this clonotype. Mismatch with germline at one junction end may stem from a read error. The chain uses TRBV4-1 and TRBJ2-3; 13 bases align to TRBD2. CDR3 length: 19 residues. Germline V lookup: CDR1 MGHRA, CDR2 YSYEKL. The CDR3 spells CANSPPGGLAGPGTDTQYF. CDR3 nucleotides: TGCGCCAACAGCCCTCCAGGGGGACTAGCGGGGCCCGGCACAGATACGCAGTATTTT.

This chain links TRBV6-2 or TRBV6-3 with TRBJ2-7; D is tentatively TRBD1 or TRBD2 (6 bases each). The end of the DNA fits TRBJ2-4 better, so the J call may be wrong. Per the germline V gene, CDR1 is MNHEY and CDR2 is SVGEGT. This CDR3 has 16 amino acids. CDR3 amino acids: CASSYSRWGAQGIQYF. The CDR3 DNA reads TGTGCCAGCAGTTACTCGAGATGGGGGGCCCAAGGCATTCAGTACTTC.

This clonotype was recorded a few times. The chain is built from TRBV12-3 or TRBV12-4 and TRBJ1-6; D gene uncertain. This CDR3 has 14 residues. V was cut by 4 bases and J by 6 bases, with 10 bases left in between. CDR3 loop: CASSSTYGNSPLHF. CDR3 bases: TGTGCCAGCAGTTCCACGTACGGTAATTCACCCCTCCACTTT.

This chain uses TRBV29-1 with TRBJ2-5; 9 nucleotides line up with TRBD1. The J call could be wrong; TRBJ2-7 is a better fit for the DNA end. Germline CDR1 and CDR2: SQVTM and ANQGSEA. The CDR3 runs to 13 residues. The CDR3, as DNA: TGCAGCGTAGCTAAACAGGGGGCTTACGAGCAGTACTTC. It translates to CSVAKQGAYEQYF.

The chain recombines TRBV9 with TRBJ1-2, with D unresolved. The CDR3 is made up of 12 amino acids. The V gene's germline CDR1 is SGDLS and CDR2 YYNGEE. The ends were cut back, 3 bases at V and 4 bases at J, with 7 bases in the middle. The CDR3 DNA sequence: TGTGCCAGCAGCGCCCTGGGCTATGGCTACACCTTC. This gives the protein CASSALGYGYTF.

J is TRBJ1-2 and V is TRBV7-9, with D possibly being TRBD1 (6 bases). The germline gives CDR1 SEHNR, CDR2 FQNEAQ (reference sequence). Trimming took off 2 bases at V and 4 bases at J, with 17 bases between the two ends. The CDR3 spans 16 residues. The DNA of the CDR3 is TGTGCCAGCAGCTTACCACGACAGGCGAACCTCTATGGCTACACCTTC. It codes for CASSLPRQANLYGYTF.

The V gene is TRBV4-1, the J gene TRBJ2-1; D remains unclear. Germline CDR1 MGHRA, CDR2 YSYEKL. V shed 1 base and J shed 7 bases, with 5 bases lying between them. The CDR3 extends over 12 amino acids. CDR3 sequence: CASSQVGNEQFF. DNA for the CDR3: TGCGCCAGCAGCCAAGTGGGGAATGAGCAGTTCTTC.

The sample holds a few counts of this clonotype. J is TRBJ2-3 and V is TRBV4-1, with D unclear. Germline V lookup: CDR1 MGHRA, CDR2 YSYEKL. V gave up 2 bases and J gave up 1 base, with 10 bases separating them. The CDR3 loop spans 15 amino acids. This CDR3 is CASSQTGLRTDTQYF. CDR3 coding DNA: TGCGCCAGCAGCCAAACCGGGCTCCGCACAGATACGCAGTATTTT.

This clonotype was seen only a few times. The V and J genes are TRBV29-1 and TRBJ1-1; TRBD1 agrees at 7 bases. Germline V CDR1 and CDR2: SQVTM, ANQGSEA. This CDR3 has 18 residues. Trimming cost V 5 bases and J 1 base; bases outside gene matches: 19. This chain's CDR3 is CSVQTLTGTRVTNTEAFF. The CDR3 nucleotides read TGCAGCGTTCAGACCTTGACAGGGACGCGGGTTACGAACACTGAAGCTTTCTTT.

The V call is TRBV5-1, the J call TRBJ2-1, with TRBD2 matching over 14 bases. Germline V gene lookup returns CDR1 SGHRS and CDR2 YFSETQ. Trimming at V came to 4 bases and at J to 9 bases, leaving 6 bases not matched to a gene. The CDR3 spans 15 residues. DNA of the CDR3: TGCGCCAGCAGCCCCGGACTAGCGGGGGGCACTGAGCAGTTCTTC. Protein product: CASSPGLAGGTEQFF. Supplemented by reference TRBV5-1 and TRBJ2-1, the full variable domain reads KAGVTQTPRYLIKTRGQQVTLSCSPISGHRSVSWYQQTPGQGLQFLFEYFSETQRNKGNFPGRFSGRQFSNSRSEMNVSTLELGDSALYLCASSPGLAGGTEQFFGPGTRLTVL.

This clonotype has just one count. This chain uses TRBV11-2 with TRBJ1-4; D may be TRBD1 (5 bases). CDR3 length: 12 residues. Germline CDR1 is SGHAT and CDR2 is FQNNGV. The V end was cut by 10 bases, the J end by 4 bases, with 10 bases between. The CDR3 reads CATQGYNEKLFF. Written as DNA, the CDR3 is TGTGCCACCCAGGGCTATAATGAAAAACTGTTTTTT.

The chain is built from TRBV20-1 and TRBJ2-3, with D perhaps matching TRBD2 (6 bases). This CDR3 comprises 15 residues. Trimming shortened V by 3 bases and J by 0 bases, and 13 bases separated the two germline ends. Germline CDR1 and CDR2: DFQATT and SNEGSKA (reference sequence). In DNA, the CDR3 is TGCAGTGCTAGGGACACTAGCCCGAGCACAGATACGCAGTATTTT. It is translated as CSARDTSPSTDTQYF.

The chain employs TRBV12-3 or TRBV12-4 and TRBJ1-1; 9 bases line up with TRBD1. J lost 0 bases, V lost 5 bases, and 13 bases had no gene match. The CDR3 is 18 amino acids. CDR3 loop: CASSPQGARRGMNTEAFF. DNA for the CDR3: TGTGCCAGCAGTCCACAGGGGGCGCGTAGGGGGATGAACACTGAAGCTTTCTTT.

This clonotype was counted a few times. The CDR3 sequence is CASSLEGEEQYF. The CDR3 coding sequence is TGCGCCAGCAGCTTGGAGGGTGAGGAGCAGTACTTC. The chain combines TRBV5-1 with TRBJ2-7; D is unresolved. The CDR3 totals 12 residues. V lost 0 bases and J 7 bases, leaving 8 bases between the germline ends. From germline, CDR1 is SGHRS and CDR2 YFSETQ.

CDR3: CSARDLTGQETQYF. CDR3 nucleotide sequence: TGCAGTGCTAGAGATCTGACAGGTCAAGAGACCCAGTACTTC. V gene TRBV20-1 combines with J gene TRBJ2-5; weak D call: TRBD1 (6 bases). The V and J ends lost 0 bases and 2 bases respectively, with 10 bases between them. The CDR3 runs 14 residues. The germline V gene has CDR1 DFQATT and CDR2 SNEGSKA (reference sequence).

This rearrangement joins TRBV20-1 to TRBJ2-7; no definite D call. Per germline, CDR1 DFQATT and CDR2 SNEGSKA (reference sequence). Trimming cost V 0 bases and J 2 bases, with 14 bases left between them. The CDR3 runs 15 residues. The CDR3 bases are TGCAGTGCTAGAGATCTCAAGGCCTCAACCTACGAGCAGTACTTC. Amino acids: CSARDLKASTYEQYF.

The sample holds many counts of this clonotype. This sequence joins TRBV9 and TRBJ2-7; D remains unclear. Trimming removed 2 bases from V and 6 bases from J, with 15 bases in between. The CDR3 has 14 amino acids. Germline V gene lookup returns CDR1 SGDLS and CDR2 YYNGEE. The CDR3 loop is CASSVYSTISEQYF. CDR3 sequence (DNA): TGTGCCAGCAGCGTGTACTCGACCATCTCCGAGCAGTACTTC.

The chain employs TRBV7-7 and TRBJ1-1; no definite D call. Trimming removed 2 bases from V and 4 bases from J, with 8 bases in between. The CDR3 has 13 residues. Germline lookup yields CDR1 SSHAT and CDR2 FNYEAQ (reference sequence). Written as DNA, the CDR3 is TGTGCCAGCAGCTTATTGGGGATCACTGAAGCTTTCTTT. Protein: CASSLLGITEAFF.

V gene TRBV4-1 combines with J gene TRBJ1-5; D is possibly TRBD1 (5 bases). This CDR3 has 14 residues. Trimming shortened V by 4 bases and J by 2 bases, and 9 bases separated the two germline ends. Germline lookup yields CDR1 MGHRA and CDR2 YSYEKL. CDR3 coding DNA: TGCGCCAGCAGCCCTCAACAGGGCAATCAGCCCCAGCATTTT. Translating gives CASSPQQGNQPQHF.

This sequence joins TRBV20-1 and TRBJ1-5; 7 bases map to TRBD1. Germline V gene lookup returns CDR1 DFQATT and CDR2 SNEGSKA (reference sequence). V lost 7 bases and J lost 1; bases outside the gene matches: 13. The length of the CDR3 is 16 residues. The CDR3 loop reads CSVKEGAAYSNQPQHF. The CDR3 nucleotides are TGCAGTGTGAAGGAGGGGGCGGCGTACAGCAATCAGCCCCAGCATTTT.

The V gene is TRBV20-1, the J gene TRBJ2-1; D is uncertain. CDR1 and CDR2 (germline): DFQATT, SNEGSKA (reference sequence). This CDR3 is 13 amino acids long. V gave up 0 bases and J gave up 10 bases, with 13 bases separating them. CDR3 loop: CSAREARQTEQFF. CDR3 nucleotides: TGCAGTGCTAGAGAAGCACGGCAAACCGAGCAGTTCTTC.

The rearrangement uses TRBV20-1 and TRBJ1-2; 9 bases fit TRBD1. The CDR3 runs to 12 residues. V trimming: 5 bases; J trimming: 7 bases; junction bases outside the gene matches: 5. The V gene's germline CDR1 is DFQATT and CDR2 SNEGSKA (reference sequence). The CDR3 nucleotides read TGCAGTGCTTGGGACAGGGATCGTGGCTACACCTTC. Its protein product is CSAWDRDRGYTF.

The DNA for the CDR3 is TGCGCCAGCAGCCTACTCCCGGGACCACAGTTCTTC. Its protein product is CASSLLPGPQFF. The chain has TRBV4-1 and TRBJ2-1; D tentatively reads TRBD1 or TRBD2 (5 bases each). The CDR3 contains 12 residues. Germline lookup yields CDR1 MGHRA and CDR2 YSYEKL. Trimming shortened V by 4 bases and J by 13 bases, and 14 bases separated the two germline ends.

This clonotype was seen more than once but under ten times. The V and J genes are TRBV6-5 and TRBJ1-1; TRBD1 aligns across 7 bases. Losses at the gene ends were 5 bases for V and 0 bases for J; bases not matched to a gene: 6. Germline CDR1 reads MNHEY; CDR2 reads SVGAGI. This CDR3 is 15 amino acids long. This CDR3 reads CASSPAGTVNTEAFF. CDR3 DNA: TGTGCCAGCAGTCCTGCGGGGACAGTGAACACTGAAGCTTTCTTT.

This chain links TRBV14 with TRBJ2-7, with 9 nucleotides matching TRBD1. Germline V gene sequence: CDR1 SGHDN, CDR2 FVKESK. V gave up 3 bases and J gave up 7 bases; unmatched junction bases: 4. The CDR3 has 13 residues. The CDR3 DNA follows: TGTGCCAGCAGCCAGGACAGGGGCAATGAGCAGTACTTC. The encoded protein is CASSQDRGNEQYF.

The V call is TRBV7-8, the J call TRBJ2-7; 10 bases agree with TRBD1. The CDR3 is 14 residues long. Looked up from germline, CDR1 is SGHVS and CDR2 is FQNEAQ. Trimming at V came to 7 bases and at J to 0 bases, leaving 3 bases not matched to a gene. The CDR3 reads CASTRDRGSYEQYF. DNA for the CDR3: TGTGCCAGCACCCGGGACAGGGGCTCCTACGAGCAGTACTTC.